Listed here is a single TCR beta chain. This sample is part of a study of PD-1 blockade in classical Hodgkin lymphoma. After autologous stem cell transplantation all patients relapsed, and prior brentuximab vedotin exposure differed between cohorts. Classifying best responses yielded complete response, partial response or progressive disease. Repertoires were generated with immunoSEQ multiplex PCR, while TCRdb's copy carries only in-frame clones and drops some. In the table there are about 41,000 clones, about 74% of which are singletons. The TCR sequence derives from a human donor with classical Hodgkin lymphoma. The sequences come from peripheral blood mononuclear cells (PBMCs), collected at baseline.

The CDR3, as DNA: TGCAGCGTTGACCCGGACAGCGGGTTCATTGAAGCTTTCTTT. This codes for CSVDPDSGFIEAFF. The V gene is TRBV29-1, the J gene TRBJ1-1, with a tentative D call TRBD1 (6 bases). The germline V gene encodes CDR1 SQVTM and CDR2 ANQGSEA. Trimming pared 3 bases from V and 7 bases from J, leaving 18 bases between. The CDR3 extends over 14 amino acids.